A single sample is the source of the 21 T cell receptor beta chains below, sequenced in a study of OX40 agonist ivuxolimab in advanced cancers. This table comes from immunoSEQ multiplex PCR, and its TCRdb copy is limited to in-frame clones, with some not included. The sample carries approximately 79,000 clones, roughly 90% recorded once. This sample comprised CD4+ or CD8+ T cells sorted from blood, obtained in a trial of the OX40 agonist ivuxolimab. The origin of the receptors is an adult with an advanced solid tumor such as melanoma, head and neck, liver or kidney cancer.

The rearrangement uses TRBV30 and TRBJ1-1, with 8 positions matching TRBD1. Germline loops: CDR1 GTSNPN, CDR2 SVGIG (reference sequence). V lost 2 bases and J lost 6; bases outside the gene matches: 8. The CDR3 sequence is 14 residues long. This CDR3 is CAWSPGQGRAEAFF. The CDR3 coding sequence is TGTGCCTGGAGTCCAGGACAGGGTAGGGCTGAAGCTTTCTTT.

This rearrangement joins TRBV7-2 to TRBJ2-3, with 11 bases lining up with TRBD2. Germline V CDR1 and CDR2: SGHTA, FQGNSA. This CDR3 comprises 17 residues. V lost 5 bases to trimming and J lost 2 bases; unmatched junction nucleotides: 9. This chain's CDR3 is CASSPLGLAAYTDTQYF. For the CDR3, the DNA is TGTGCCAGCAGCCCTTTGGGACTAGCGGCTTACACAGATACGCAGTATTTT.

A few counts support this clone. The genes are TRBV9 and TRBJ2-7; D uncertain. The V end lost 3 bases, the J end lost 3 bases, and 7 bases lay between the germline ends. The length of the CDR3 is 12 residues. Germline-derived CDR1 and CDR2 are SGDLS and YYNGEE. The CDR3 sequence is CASSGINYEQYF. The CDR3, as DNA: TGTGCCAGCAGCGGGATCAACTACGAGCAGTACTTC.

The chain is built from TRBV6-4 and TRBJ2-3; 9 nucleotides align to TRBD2. The CDR3 spans 15 residues. The germline gives CDR1 MRHNA, CDR2 SNTAGT. V was clipped by 4 bases and J by 1 base; unmatched bases: 3. The CDR3 loop is CASSGSSGGTDTQYF. CDR3 in DNA: TGTGCCAGCAGTGGATCTAGCGGGGGCACAGATACGCAGTATTTT.

The gene calls are TRBV20-1 and TRBJ2-1; no definite D call. This CDR3 is 10 amino acids long. Germline CDR1 is DFQATT and CDR2 is SNEGSKA (reference sequence). Trimming removed 3 bases at V and 7 bases at J, with 4 bases between. For the CDR3, the DNA is TGCAGTGCTAGGTTGAATGAGCAGTTCTTC. Translation gives CSARLNEQFF.

The chain couples TRBV4-1 to TRBJ2-1; D uncertain. This CDR3 comprises 13 residues. V dropped 1 base and J dropped 4 bases, with 5 bases sitting between them. Germline lookup yields CDR1 MGHRA and CDR2 YSYEKL. The CDR3 DNA is TGCGCCAGCAGCCAAGGACCATACAATGAGCAGTTCTTC. This codes for CASSQGPYNEQFF.

This sequence joins TRBV6-4 and TRBJ2-1, with TRBD2 matching over 7 bases. The length of the CDR3 is 14 residues. The V and J ends lost 5 bases and 10 bases, in that order; junction bases with no gene match: 11. The germline gives CDR1 MRHNA, CDR2 SNTAGT. CDR3 sequence (DNA): TGTGCCAGCAGTTCCGGGGGGTCCCACGAGGAGCAGTTCTTC. Amino acid sequence: CASSSGGSHEEQFF.

This clone was observed a single time. This chain links TRBV11-2 with TRBJ1-5; D is uncertain. The V end lost 5 bases, the J end lost 1 base, and 15 bases lay between the germline ends. From germline, CDR1 is SGHAT and CDR2 FQNNGV. CDR3 length equals 16 residues. The CDR3 spells CASSLSGWGSNQPQHF. The DNA of the CDR3 is TGTGCCAGCAGCCTCTCGGGCTGGGGAAGCAATCAGCCCCAGCATTTT.

The chain couples TRBV5-6 to TRBJ2-2; tentatively, D is TRBD2 (6 bases). The CDR3 spans 14 residues. Germline CDR1 is SGHDT and CDR2 is YYEEEE. Trimming pared 4 bases from V and 7 bases from J, leaving 14 bases between. The CDR3 reads CASSTGLSLGELFF. DNA for the CDR3: TGTGCCAGCAGCACCGGACTATCCCTCGGGGAGCTGTTTTTT.

The rearrangement joins TRBV6-5 to TRBJ2-7; D call uncertain. V was shortened by 6 bases and J by 0 bases, with 12 bases between the two germline ends. The germline gives CDR1 MNHEY, CDR2 SVGAGI. This CDR3 comprises 14 residues. The CDR3 loop reads CASSPSDGSYEQYF. DNA of the CDR3: TGTGCCAGCAGCCCTTCGGACGGCTCCTACGAGCAGTACTTC.

The chain is built from TRBV2 and TRBJ2-5; D may be TRBD2 (8 bases). The ends were cut back, 5 bases at V and 1 base at J, with 23 bases in the middle. The germline V gene has CDR1 SNHLY and CDR2 FYNNEI. This CDR3 is 18 amino acids long. The CDR3 loop reads CASSKIRQGGGTQETQYF. The CDR3 bases are TGTGCCAGCAGTAAAATTCGACAGGGCGGGGGGACCCAAGAGACCCAGTACTTC.

This sequence joins TRBV6-5 and TRBJ1-1; D uncertain. CDR1 MNHEY and CDR2 SVGAGI come from the germline V gene. V gave up 6 bases and J gave up 0 bases, with 11 bases separating them. This CDR3 contains 14 residues. CDR3 nucleotides: TGTGCCAGCAGACGACGGTTACTGAACACTGAAGCTTTCTTT. Protein sequence: CASRRRLLNTEAFF.

The chain employs TRBV5-6 and TRBJ2-7; TRBD1 aligns across 7 bases. In germline, CDR1 is SGHDT, CDR2 YYEEEE. After removal of 3 bases from V and 2 bases from J, the junction contained 8 bases not matched to a gene. The CDR3 has 15 amino acids. CDR3 sequence reads: CASSSGGTAPYEQYF. The CDR3 region has the DNA TGTGCCAGCAGCTCAGGGGGAACCGCGCCCTACGAGCAGTACTTC.

The chain has TRBV10-2 and TRBJ1-5; D is perhaps TRBD1 (5 bases). Germline V gives CDR1 WSHSY, CDR2 SAAADI. The CDR3 extends over 14 amino acids. V gave up 2 bases and J gave up 7 bases, with 12 bases separating them. In DNA, the CDR3 is TGCGCCAGCAGTGAGGGCACAGGAGAGCAGCCCCAGCATTTT. It yields the protein CASSEGTGEQPQHF.

The chain has TRBV5-6 and TRBJ2-7; tentatively, D is TRBD2 (6 bases). V lost 4 bases and J lost 3, with 8 bases in between. This CDR3 is built from 12 residues. Germline V gene data show CDR1 as SGHDT and CDR2 as YYEEEE. In DNA form, the CDR3 reads TGTGCCAGCAGCATGGGAGGCTACGAGCAGTACTTC. Encoded protein: CASSMGGYEQYF.

The rearrangement uses TRBV6-5 and TRBJ2-5; possible D gene TRBD1, 6 bases. Germline V gives CDR1 MNHEY, CDR2 SVGAGI. The CDR3 is 15 residues long. Between the trimmed V and J ends, which lost 5 bases and 4 bases, there was a span of 17 bases. Here the CDR3 DNA reads TGTGCCAGCAGTCCCTCTGGGACATCGGGAGAGACCCAGTACTTC. It codes for CASSPSGTSGETQYF.

The chain is built from TRBV19 and TRBJ2-7; TRBD1 agrees at 7 bases. From germline, CDR1 is LNHDA and CDR2 SQIVND (reference sequence). V was clipped by 5 bases and J by 4 bases; unmatched bases: 5. There are 13 residues in the CDR3. In DNA form, the CDR3 reads TGTGCCAGTAGTTGGGGGACAGAGTACGAGCAGTACTTC. This translates into CASSWGTEYEQYF.

The chain uses TRBV27 and TRBJ2-7; 7 positions agree with TRBD2. Germline trimming cut 4 bases from V and 8 bases from J; bases unmatched to any gene: 5. CDR3 size: 12 residues. Germline assignment: CDR1 MNHEY and CDR2 SMNVEV (reference sequence). The CDR3 nucleotides are TGTGCCAGCAGTTCCTGGGGAGGGCAGCAGTACTTC. It codes for CASSSWGGQQYF.

This rearrangement joins TRBV11-2 to TRBJ1-5; unclear D gene. Germline CDR1 SGHAT, CDR2 FQNNGV. Trimming removed 0 bases from V and 4 bases from J, with 4 bases in between. CDR3 size: 13 residues. Here the CDR3 DNA reads TGTGCCAGCAGCTTAGATCTGAATCAGCCCCAGCATTTT. Encoded protein: CASSLDLNQPQHF.

CDR3 bases: TGTGCCAGCAGCTTAGGGGGGGGACAGGGGCTTATCACAGATACGCAGTATTTT. Protein product: CASSLGGGQGLITDTQYF. This chain uses TRBV11-3 with TRBJ2-3; 10 nucleotides match TRBD1. Germline-derived CDR1 and CDR2 are SGHNT and YENEEA. The CDR3 covers 18 residues. V lost 1 base and J lost 2; bases outside the gene matches: 9.

The V gene is TRBV9, the J gene TRBJ2-2; 8 bases are a match to TRBD1. The CDR3 is made up of 15 amino acids. J gave up 4 bases and V 4 bases, and 6 bases lay outside the gene matches. Germline V CDR1 and CDR2: SGDLS, YYNGEE. The CDR3 DNA is TGTGCCAGCAGCTACAGGGGGACCAGCACCGGGGAGCTGTTTTTT. It specifies CASSYRGTSTGELFF. The complete variable domain, with remaining parts taken from reference TRBV9 and TRBJ2-2, reads DSGVTQTPKHLITATGQRVTLRCSPRSGDLSVYWYQQSLDQGLQFLIQYYNGEERAKGNILERFSAQQFPDLHSELNLSSLELGDSALYFCASSYRGTSTGELFFGEGSRLTVL.